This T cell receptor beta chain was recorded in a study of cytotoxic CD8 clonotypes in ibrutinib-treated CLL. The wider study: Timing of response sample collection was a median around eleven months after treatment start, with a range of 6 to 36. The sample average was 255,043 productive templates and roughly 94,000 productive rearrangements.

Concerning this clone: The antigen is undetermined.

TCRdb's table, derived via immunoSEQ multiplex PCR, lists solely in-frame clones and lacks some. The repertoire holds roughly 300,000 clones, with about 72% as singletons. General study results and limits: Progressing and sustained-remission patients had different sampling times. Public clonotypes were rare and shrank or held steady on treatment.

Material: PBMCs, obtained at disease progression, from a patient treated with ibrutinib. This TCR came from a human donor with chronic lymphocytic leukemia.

The CDR3 reads CASRGGREKLFF. The CDR3 DNA sequence: TGTGCCAGCAGGGGCGGGAGGGAAAAACTGTTTTTT. This chain joins TRBV2 and TRBJ1-4, with unresolved D. The germline gives CDR1 SNHLY, CDR2 FYNNEI. This CDR3 contains 12 residues. V was pared by 6 bases and J by 8 bases, with 10 bases between.